This TCR beta chain was recorded in a study of human T cells and chemical hapten exposure (dated by TCRdb to the early 2020s). Some background on the complete study: Libraries were pooled for sequencing, and per-sample TCR yields varied mainly because of small differences in library volumes within the pool. Peripheral blood TCR repertoire changes were tracked in vivo in alopecia patients during primary and secondary sensitization to the hapten diphenylcyclopropenone (DPC). From each blood RNA sample, both TCR alpha and TCR beta chains were sequenced.

The time point label for this specimen denotes: healthy volunteer bleed at 6 weeks. Total RNA was extracted from unfractionated whole blood collected in Tempus Blood RNA tubes. Five healthy volunteers served as TCR sequencing controls and were bled at day 0, 2 weeks and 6 weeks. This clonotype showed up many times. This clone's antigen is unknown. No per-base quality is available; no much larger clone lies one base away. The germline V gene encodes CDR1 SGHTA and CDR2 FQGNSA. V sheds 4 bases and J sheds 6 bases, leaving 13 bases between their ends. There are 14 amino acids in the CDR3, from cysteine to phenylalanine inclusive. The kept DNA is CDR3 alone, 42 bases in frame from the first base. The library was built by means of RACE. Sequencing relied on a NextSeq 500. During library preparation, unique molecular identifiers were attached to individual cDNA molecules so that TCRs could be counted in a quantitative, reproducible way. The authors' pipeline ran thus. The median number of TCRs per sample was 90,000 to 100,000, ranging from 23,224 to 690,600. V, J and CDR3 annotation of the TCR reads was carried out using the Decombinator software suite. For PS versus PT1 abundance plots, all samples were subsampled to the same number of TCRs (28,000). Expanded TCRs were defined as absent before sensitization and observed at least eight times at the 2-week time point. In-frame beta chains were kept once TCRdb had trimmed the public reads at Q25 with fastp and called clones with MiXCR. When rows share a CDR3 protein, they turn into one entry using the most common DNA and genes. In this record, the V and J calls reflect TCRdb's handling and not the investigators' own analysis. This sample gives approximately 34,000 distinct CDR3 sequences in total; around 5.9% of them show up just once. The top ten clonotypes cover roughly 13% of the sample.

Study-wide conclusions, independent of this receptor: After repeated subsampling, changes were observed in the strength of the expansion versus patch-test correlation and in the threshold at which the correlation became significant. The number of TCRs above 1 in 1000 frequency did not change with DPC sensitization; there was no evidence of global repertoire structure alterations.

Material: whole blood. The TCR originated in a human donor in good health. Some clones in this sample may be carry-over from other donors' samples. The chain was built from TRBV7-2 and TRBJ2-1; 6 matching bases give a weak D call of TRBD1. Here is the DNA: TGTGCCAGCAGCTCCTCCCGGGACATCAATGAGCAGTTCTTC. Its protein is CASSSSRDINEQFF.